The clone carrying this T cell receptor beta chain was counted many times. Its antigen is currently unknown. A quantitative 5'-RACE method, one with molecular barcodes, was used to make TCR beta libraries. TCRdb passed the 5' RACE reads through MiXCR, listing each CDR3 protein once. The repertoire holds a few hundred thousand distinct CDR3 sequences, about 10% seen once, with about 6.8% in the top ten. This specimen belongs to a study of CD8 T cells in ankylosing spondylitis. Study outcomes and limitations: A motif in TCR beta, a set of roughly eight highly homologous variants, appeared characteristic of ankylosing spondylitis blood. Disease-linked clones bore a CD8+ phenotype, appearing relatively rarely in peripheral blood.

Specimen: blood, either unsorted or a sorted T cell fraction (not recorded which). The receptor was derived from a male donor with ankylosing spondylitis or in good health (not recorded which).

The CDR3 coding sequence is TGCAGCGTTCTTTCGACAGGCCAAGAGACCCAGTACTTC. It is translated as CSVLSTGQETQYF. V is TRBV29-1 and J is TRBJ2-5; tentative D call: TRBD1 (6 bases). V was cut by 5 bases and J by 1 base, with 11 bases left in between. Germline V gene lookup returns CDR1 SQVTM and CDR2 ANQGSEA. The CDR3 sequence is 13 residues long.